This is a list of T cell receptor beta chains from one sample in a study of graft-versus-host responses after intestinal transplantation. Their antigens remain unidentified. Clones were sequenced by immunoSEQ multiplex PCR, and TCRdb holds only the in-frame ones, with some missing. Altogether tens of thousands of clones are present, about nine tenths being singletons, with the ten largest covering approximately 5.5%. Sequenced material: unstimulated CD8+ T cells sorted from spleen or lymph node cells, taken before intestinal transplant. Every receptor here comes from a human donor who received an intestinal transplant. CDR3s leave out the opening cysteine and the closing phenylalanine or tryptophan. The order of the fields is clone size, V gene, CDR3 protein. Clone size is stated in some rows and not others, as once, few, many or a class when expanded.

once,TRBV13,ASSLDNSYNEQF
NA,TRBV19,ASSMGQGNQPQH
NA,TRBV27,ASSSYNYGYT
NA,TRBV11-1,ASSPEGVEGRNEQF
NA,TRBV7-6,ASRPISGKAYEQY
NA,TRBV10-1,ASSAGTYTLGTQY
NA,TRBV9,ASSVDNSYEQY
NA,TRBV2,ASSEGPGTRTEAF
NA,TRBV6-1,ASSLGTPLSYEQY
NA,TRBV2,ASRGLAGDHEQF
NA,TRBV5-6,ASSPPGQGTEAF
NA,TRBV27,ASSFVGLAGIGADTQY
NA,TRBV7-9,ASSLQPGQGH
NA,TRBV19,ASSTETGGFETQY
NA,TRBV2,ASSVYTGELF
NA,TRBV11-3,ASSPMGGGRTRQF
NA,TRBV9,ARVGKDGTDTQY
NA,TRBV19,ASSSHTGSYNEQF
once,TRBV19,ASSLREGNEQF
NA,TRBV10-3,AISASGQIDEQY
NA,TRBV6-1,TSSELGNGLSYNEQF
NA,TRBV19,ASRAWDPGNTIY
few,TRBV28,ASRVNSPIDEQY
NA,TRBV4-2,ASSQVRYEQY
NA,TRBV5-4,ASSSSGNVYEQY
NA,TRBV28,ASRFGGGNVYNEQF
medium-sized,TRBV6-1,ASSEGQGGNTIY
NA,TRBV4-2,ASTKAGTGDLSGANVLT
NA,TRBV5-6,ASSLDRVGVGELF
NA,TRBV5-5,ASSLAGTREADTQY
NA,TRBV9,ASSSDSDQETQY
NA,TRBV2,ASSETGQEAF
few,TRBV6-5,ASSYLGGKNTGELF
NA,TRBV5-6,ASSLWGAGEAF
NA,TRBV28,ASSLGIAAGASDTQY
NA,TRBV30,AWSQSETQY
NA,TRBV15,ATRSSGRAVDEQY
NA,TRBV5-1,ASSFELAGERGLAKNIQY
NA,TRBV15,ATSPVGSNQPQH
NA,TRBV6-5,ASSYSGLDYEQY
NA,TRBV19,ATERLIPGLAGVHEQF
NA,TRBV29-1,SVGGGSRNEQF
once,TRBV7-3,ASSLFGHLDTDTQY
NA,TRBV6-5,ASSEINSNQPQH
NA,TRBV4-1,ASSQDFQGVTFGYT
NA,TRBV27,ASSLLGLAGGLRQETQY
NA,TRBV9,ASSTPDGTSGRAFYNEQF
few,TRBV10-2,ASSGLAGAYEQY
NA,TRBV13,ASSLGQGHNEQF
once,TRBV7-9,ASSGSWANTGELF
NA,TRBV6-5,ASNPGTSTEQF
NA,TRBV29-1,SVEAGGTEAF
NA,TRBV5-5,ASSLGQGGTEAF
NA,TRBV7-9,ASSQQDPYEQY
NA,TRBV7-6,ASSLGALSTDTQY